The T cell receptor beta chain under discussion was sequenced for a study of beta chain features in type 1 diabetes. Broader study findings: People with Type 1 diabetes carried modestly yet significantly shorter TCRB CDR3s in all four CD4+ subsets. Naive, central memory and Treg TCRB repertoires seemed to resemble each other more closely in patients than they did in healthy donors.

CDR1 and CDR2 from the germline V gene are SGHRS and YFSETQ. CDR3 length: 13 amino acids. Trimming shortened V by 4 bases and J by 7 bases, and 12 bases separated the two germline ends. A word on this clone: Its specificity is not known.

It was one heparinised blood draw, averaging about 116 mL, that each donor gave. Every bit of the isolated RNA underwent reverse transcription, so sequencing read expressed TCRB transcripts. The table came from immunoSEQ multiplex PCR; TCRdb's copy has only in-frame clones and leaves some out. The sample contains over 300,000 clones, roughly 9% of which appear only once. This receptor was obtained from a young man with type 1 diabetes. The V and J genes are TRBV5-1 and TRBJ2-1, with D hard to call. The material sequenced was central memory CD4+ T cells from blood. In DNA, the CDR3 is TGCGCCAGCAGCCCTGGTGGGTGGAATGAGCAGTTCTTC. Translation gives CASSPGGWNEQFF.